The 29 T cell receptor beta chains given below trace back to one sample, sequenced in a study of T-cell memory formation after mild COVID-19. TCRdb re-derived calls from the 5' RACE reads in MiXCR, one entry per CDR3 protein. The sample carries hundreds of thousands of distinct CDR3 sequences, 20% to 25% recorded once. Material for sequencing was PBMCs or a T cell subset sorted from them (not recorded which). These TCRs come from a man in his late teens or twenties who had mild COVID-19 (a few samples of this study predate the infection). Cell type and time point are not known.

The chain recombines TRBV9 with TRBJ2-2; the D call may be TRBD1 or TRBD2 (5 bases each). The germline CDR1 and CDR2 sequences are SGDLS and YYNGEE. The V end was cut by 4 bases, the J end by 5 bases, with 12 bases between. This CDR3 has 14 amino acids. CDR3 region: CASSSRDRTGELFF. The CDR3 DNA reads TGTGCCAGCAGCTCCCGGGACCGAACCGGGGAGCTGTTTTTT.

The rearrangement joins TRBV4-3 to TRBJ2-1; 9 bases are shared with TRBD1. The germline gives CDR1 LGHNA, CDR2 YSLEER. This CDR3 is built from 15 residues. After removal of 4 bases from V and 12 bases from J, the junction contained 13 bases not matched to a gene. CDR3 sequence (DNA): TGCGCCAGCAGCCGAGAGTTGAGACAGGGGGACGGGCAGTTCTTC. This translates into CASSRELRQGDGQFF.

This sequence joins TRBV20-1 and TRBJ2-7, with D unclear. V gave up 7 bases and J gave up 1 base, with 8 bases separating them. The CDR3 sequence is 11 residues long. Germline CDR1 and CDR2: DFQATT and SNEGSKA (reference sequence). The CDR3 coding sequence is TGCAGTGTGGTGGGGTCCTACGAGCAGTACTTC. Residues: CSVVGSYEQYF.

In its sample, this clonotype was seen a few times. This sequence joins TRBV5-1 and TRBJ1-6; 9 bases are a match to TRBD1. The J segment lost 7 bases and the V segment lost 4 bases, leaving 3 bases of the junction unmatched. Per germline, CDR1 SGHRS and CDR2 YFSETQ. The CDR3 consists of 14 residues. The CDR3 is CASSRQGENSPLHF. Here the CDR3 DNA reads TGCGCCAGCAGCCGACAGGGGGAGAATTCACCCCTCCACTTT.

The rearrangement joins TRBV5-1 to TRBJ1-6, with D tentatively TRBD1 (5 bases). Germline V gene sequence: CDR1 SGHRS, CDR2 YFSETQ. The V end lost 5 bases, the J end lost 8 bases, and 14 bases lay between the germline ends. There are 14 residues in the CDR3. The CDR3 DNA is TGCGCCAGCAGGTCAGGGCGGCTTGATTCACCCCTCCACTTT. It translates to CASRSGRLDSPLHF.

This clonotype was counted a few times. The V and J genes are TRBV5-1 and TRBJ1-4, with D maybe TRBD1 (6 bases). Germline V CDR1 and CDR2: SGHRS, YFSETQ. This CDR3 comprises 15 residues. V gave up 2 bases and J gave up 3 bases, with 11 bases separating them. The CDR3 DNA is TGCGCCAGCAGCTTTCAGGGGTTTTCTAATGAAAAACTGTTTTTT. Encoded protein: CASSFQGFSNEKLFF.

The chain links TRBV20-1 to TRBJ2-1, with 9 bases lining up with TRBD2. J was trimmed by 0 bases and V by 0 bases; bases with no gene match: 12. The germline CDR1 and CDR2 sequences are DFQATT and SNEGSKA (reference sequence). The CDR3 is 19 residues long. CDR3 bases: TGCAGTGCTAGAGATTCGGCTAGCGGGGCTAGGAGCTCCTACAATGAGCAGTTCTTC. This sequence encodes CSARDSASGARSSYNEQFF.

The rearrangement joins TRBV4-2 to TRBJ1-2, with no clear D. CDR1 LGHNA and CDR2 YNFKEQ come from the germline V gene. Trimming cost V 3 bases and J 8 bases, with 7 bases left between them. The CDR3 spans 11 residues. As DNA, the CDR3 is TGTGCCAGCAGCCAGGACCAGGGCTACACCTTC. This sequence encodes CASSQDQGYTF.

This clonotype has a handful of counts. In DNA, the CDR3 is TGCAGTGCCCAGAGACAGGGCGTTTATGGCTACACCTTC. Translated: CSAQRQGVYGYTF. The rearrangement links TRBV20-1 to TRBJ1-2, with TRBD1 matching over 7 bases. This CDR3 has 13 residues. After removal of 6 bases from V and 5 bases from J, the junction contained 9 bases not matched to a gene. Per the germline V gene, CDR1 is DFQATT and CDR2 is SNEGSKA (reference sequence).

V and J are TRBV27 and TRBJ2-7, with D possibly matching TRBD2 (5 bases). This CDR3 is 13 amino acids long. Germline lookup yields CDR1 MNHEY and CDR2 SMNVEV (reference sequence). The V gene lost 0 bases and the J gene lost 5 bases, with 8 bases spanning the gap. The CDR3 region has the DNA TGTGCCAGCAGTTTATCCCCCGGGAACGAGCAGTACTTC. Translating it yields CASSLSPGNEQYF.

This clonotype was recorded at least ten times. V and J are TRBV7-2 and TRBJ2-7; possibly TRBD1 or TRBD2 for D (6 bases each). The CDR3 has 14 residues. V shed 5 bases and J shed 1 base, with 12 bases lying between them. Germline V CDR1 and CDR2: SGHTA, FQGNSA. The CDR3 region is CASSPGATSYEQYF. Here the CDR3 DNA reads TGTGCCAGCAGCCCGGGGGCCACGTCCTACGAGCAGTACTTC.

This clonotype has a handful of counts. The rearrangement joins TRBV5-6 to TRBJ1-2; TRBD1 matches 7 bases. The junction had 8 bases not matched to a gene; V was cut back by 4 bases and J by 5 bases. CDR1 is SGHDT and CDR2 is YYEEEE in the germline V gene. The CDR3 runs to 14 residues. CDR3 coding DNA: TGTGCCAGCAGCGACAACAGGGGCTGGTATGGCTACACCTTC. Translation gives CASSDNRGWYGYTF.

This clonotype appeared many times. The rearrangement joins TRBV20-1 to TRBJ2-2, with a possible D match to TRBD2 (6 bases). This CDR3 has 16 residues. Trimming removed 4 bases at V and 6 bases at J, with 21 bases between. The germline V gene encodes CDR1 DFQATT and CDR2 SNEGSKA (reference sequence). The CDR3 sequence is CSAKSRDSNVPGELFF. The DNA for the CDR3 is TGCAGTGCTAAGAGCCGGGACTCCAACGTTCCCGGGGAGCTGTTTTTT.

The chain is built from TRBV10-3 and TRBJ2-3; tentatively, D is TRBD2 (5 bases). The ends were cut back, 8 bases at V and 5 bases at J, with 11 bases in the middle. The CDR3 is 12 residues long. Looked up from germline, CDR1 is ENHRY and CDR2 is SYGVKD. The CDR3 coding sequence is TGTGCCATCTCTTTCGAGGGAGATACGCAGTATTTT. This encodes CAISFEGDTQYF.

This clonotype has a handful of counts. V is TRBV7-2 and J is TRBJ2-6; D assignment may be TRBD1 or TRBD2 (6 bases each). With 5 bases removed from V and 4 bases from J, the gap between germline ends came to 12 bases. This CDR3 region has 15 residues. Germline V CDR1 and CDR2: SGHTA, FQGNSA. The CDR3: CASSRGGTGANVLTF. DNA of the CDR3: TGTGCCAGCAGCCGAGGGGGGACCGGGGCCAACGTCCTGACTTTC.

J is TRBJ2-5 and V is TRBV12-3 or TRBV12-4; 11 positions agree with TRBD2. This CDR3 region has 13 residues. Unmatched junction bases numbered 2, after V lost 6 bases and J lost 5 bases. CDR3 coding DNA: TGTGCCAGCAGCTGGACTAGCGGGGAGACCCAGTACTTC. Translated, it gives CASSWTSGETQYF.

This clonotype has a single count. J is TRBJ1-2 and V is TRBV7-2, with 11 nucleotides matching TRBD1. The CDR3 runs 18 residues. With 0 bases clipped from V and 1 base from J, the junction kept 7 bases outside the gene matches. Germline V CDR1 and CDR2: SGHTA, FQGNSA. CDR3 nucleotides: TGTGCCAGCAGCTTAGCACCGGGACAGGGGGAAGATAACTATGGCTACACCTTC. This translates into CASSLAPGQGEDNYGYTF.

This clonotype was picked up a small number of times. The gene calls are TRBV7-9 and TRBJ2-7, with D perhaps matching TRBD1 (6 bases). The germline CDR1 and CDR2 sequences are SEHNR and FQNEAQ (reference sequence). The CDR3 has 14 residues. The CDR3 reads CVLHLRPGHYEQYF. In DNA form, the CDR3 reads TGTGTCTTACATCTTCGGCCGGGACACTACGAGCAGTACTTC.

This clonotype was detected a few times. The chain links TRBV20-1 to TRBJ2-7, with D unresolved. Germline V lookup: CDR1 DFQATT, CDR2 SNEGSKA (reference sequence). V lost 0 bases, J lost 11 bases, and 11 bases lay in between. This CDR3 is 11 amino acids long. The CDR3 region has the DNA TGCAGTGCTAGAGATCTAGGAGCAGAGTACTTC. Protein: CSARDLGAEYF.

This clonotype has only a few counts. The rearrangement joins TRBV7-8 to TRBJ1-5; perhaps TRBD1 as D (6 bases). V was pared by 1 base and J by 3 bases, with 13 bases between. CDR3 length: 16 residues. Germline CDR1 SGHVS, CDR2 FQNEAQ. The CDR3 DNA reads as TGTGCCAGCAGCTTAGAGGGGGGGGCGTCCAATCAGCCCCAGCATTTT. Encoded protein: CASSLEGGASNQPQHF.

This clonotype was seen repeatedly, ten times or more. The rearrangement joins TRBV6-6 to TRBJ2-3; TRBD2 matches at 7 bases. Germline CDR1 MNHNY, CDR2 SVGAGI (reference sequence). The CDR3 totals 14 residues. V shed 7 bases and J 7 bases; nucleotides not matched to a gene: 11. The CDR3 DNA is TGTGCCAGCATCCAAGGACTAGAGAGAAATACGCAGTATTTT. Protein sequence: CASIQGLERNTQYF.

V is TRBV18 and J is TRBJ2-5; TRBD2 aligns across 10 bases. Germline CDR1 and CDR2: KGHSH and LQKENI. The CDR3 is 14 amino acids. The trim removed 5 bases at V and 4 bases at J, leaving 4 bases unmatched. As DNA, the CDR3 is TGTGCCAGCTCAGCTAGCGGGGGTCGAGAGACCCAGTACTTC. This translates into CASSASGGRETQYF.

The sample holds many counts of this clonotype. The chain couples TRBV5-1 to TRBJ2-7; 7 bases are a match to TRBD1. The CDR3 consists of 14 residues. Germline trimming cut 1 base from V and 1 base from J; bases unmatched to any gene: 2. Germline V gene data show CDR1 as SGHRS and CDR2 as YFSETQ. The CDR3 spells CASSLQGESYEQYV. Here the CDR3 DNA reads TGCGCCAGCAGCTTGCAGGGGGAATCCTACGAGCAGTACGTC.

V is TRBV9 and J is TRBJ2-5, with 7 bases identical to TRBD2. Per the germline V gene, CDR1 is SGDLS and CDR2 is YYNGEE. With V trimmed by 4 bases and J by 1 base, 22 bases remained unmatched. This CDR3 region has 20 residues. The CDR3 DNA sequence: TGTGCCAGCAGCCCGGGCTCAGCGGGGCCGTTGCGTTCCACCCAAGAGACCCAGTACTTC. This translates into CASSPGSAGPLRSTQETQYF.

The rearrangement uses TRBV18 and TRBJ2-7; 8 bases map to TRBD1. The germline gives CDR1 KGHSH, CDR2 LQKENI. The CDR3 is 15 amino acids. Trimming at V came to 3 bases and at J to 2 bases, leaving 6 bases not matched to a gene. The CDR3 bases are TGTGCCAGCTCACCCGGGACAGGCCCTCCCTACGAGCAGTACGTC. It translates to CASSPGTGPPYEQYV.

This clonotype is large within its sample. The chain employs TRBV7-6 and TRBJ2-1, with unresolved D. CDR3 length: 11 residues. Trimming took 5 bases from V and 8 from J, leaving 7 bases between them. The V gene's germline CDR1 is SGHVS and CDR2 FNYEAQ. CDR3 residues: CASSPGYEQFF. CDR3 nucleotide sequence: TGTGCCAGCAGCCCTGGGTATGAGCAGTTCTTC.

The chain has TRBV10-3 and TRBJ1-2, with D unclear. V lost 0 bases, J lost 14 bases, and 13 bases lay in between. CDR1 and CDR2 (germline): ENHRY, SYGVKD. This CDR3 is 12 amino acids long. This chain's CDR3 is CAISESDSRQTF. The CDR3 DNA is TGTGCCATCAGTGAGTCAGACTCCCGGCAGACCTTC.

This clonotype appeared many times. The chain couples TRBV10-3 to TRBJ1-3; TRBD1 matches at 8 bases. J was trimmed by 8 bases and V by 6 bases; bases with no gene match: 6. Germline V CDR1 and CDR2: ENHRY, SYGVKD. The CDR3 contains 13 residues. CDR3 region: CAIRGGQVHTIYF. The CDR3 bases are TGTGCCATCAGAGGGGGACAGGTCCACACCATATATTTT.

The chain joins TRBV6-1 to TRBJ2-6; D remains ambiguous. The V end lost 6 bases, the J end lost 1 base, and 10 bases lay between the germline ends. CDR1 and CDR2 from the germline V gene are MNHNS and SASEGT. This CDR3 has 15 amino acids. The CDR3 bases are TGTGCCAGCAGAAACCAGGAATCTGGGGCCAACGTCCTGACTTTC. Amino acids: CASRNQESGANVLTF.